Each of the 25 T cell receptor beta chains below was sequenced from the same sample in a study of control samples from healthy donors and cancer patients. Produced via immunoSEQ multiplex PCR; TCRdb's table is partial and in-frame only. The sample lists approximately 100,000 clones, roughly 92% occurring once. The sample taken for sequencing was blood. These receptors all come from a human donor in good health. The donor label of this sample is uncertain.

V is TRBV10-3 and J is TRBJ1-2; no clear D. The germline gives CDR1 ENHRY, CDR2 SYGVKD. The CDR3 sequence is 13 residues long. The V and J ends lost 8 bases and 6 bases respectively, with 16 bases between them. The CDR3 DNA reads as TGTGCCATCCGGTCCTCCCTGATCGATGGCTACACCTTC. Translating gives CAIRSSLIDGYTF.

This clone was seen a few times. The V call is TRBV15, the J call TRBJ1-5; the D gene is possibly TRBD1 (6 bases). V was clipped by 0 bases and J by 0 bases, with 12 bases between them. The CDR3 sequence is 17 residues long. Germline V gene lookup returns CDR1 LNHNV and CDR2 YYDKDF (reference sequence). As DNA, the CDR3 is TGTGCCACCAGCAGAGAGAGGGCAGGGGATAGCAATCAGCCCCAGCATTTT. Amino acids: CATSRERAGDSNQPQHF.

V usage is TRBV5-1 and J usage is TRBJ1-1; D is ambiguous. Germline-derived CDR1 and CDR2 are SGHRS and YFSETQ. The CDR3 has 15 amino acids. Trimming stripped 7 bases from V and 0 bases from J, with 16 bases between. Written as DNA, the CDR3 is TGCGCCAGCTCCCCTAGCCGCACAGTGAACACTGAAGCTTTCTTT. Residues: CASSPSRTVNTEAFF.

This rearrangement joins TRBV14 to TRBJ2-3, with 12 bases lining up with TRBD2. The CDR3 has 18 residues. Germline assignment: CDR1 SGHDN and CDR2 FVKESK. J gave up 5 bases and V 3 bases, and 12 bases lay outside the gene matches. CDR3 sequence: CASSHLAGGPKVGDTQYF. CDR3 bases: TGTGCCAGCAGCCATCTAGCGGGGGGGCCGAAGGTTGGAGATACGCAGTATTTT.

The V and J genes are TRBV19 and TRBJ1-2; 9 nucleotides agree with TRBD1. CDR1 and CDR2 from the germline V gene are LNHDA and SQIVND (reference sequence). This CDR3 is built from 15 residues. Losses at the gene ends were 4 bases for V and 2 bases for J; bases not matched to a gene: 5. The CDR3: CASSTSGQGNYGYTF. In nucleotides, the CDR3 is TGTGCCAGTAGTACCTCAGGACAGGGGAACTATGGCTACACCTTC.

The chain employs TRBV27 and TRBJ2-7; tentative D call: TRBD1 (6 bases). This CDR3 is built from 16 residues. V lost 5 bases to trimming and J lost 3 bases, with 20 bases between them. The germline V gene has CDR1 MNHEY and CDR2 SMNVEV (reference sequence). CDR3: CASSPLRDKVYYEQYV. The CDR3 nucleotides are TGTGCCAGCAGTCCCCTCCGGGACAAAGTCTACTACGAGCAGTACGTC.

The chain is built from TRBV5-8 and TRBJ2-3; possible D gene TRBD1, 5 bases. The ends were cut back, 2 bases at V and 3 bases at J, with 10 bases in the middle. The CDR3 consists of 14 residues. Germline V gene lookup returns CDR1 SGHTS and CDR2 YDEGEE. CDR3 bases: TGTGCCAGCAGCTTAGGACAAACTACAGATACGCAGTATTTT. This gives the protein CASSLGQTTDTQYF.

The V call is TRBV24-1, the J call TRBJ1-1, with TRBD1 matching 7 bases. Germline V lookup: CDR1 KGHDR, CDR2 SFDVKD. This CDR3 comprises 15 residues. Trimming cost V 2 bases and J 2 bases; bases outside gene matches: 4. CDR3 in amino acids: CATSDSVGGNTEAFF. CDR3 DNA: TGTGCCACCAGTGATTCGGTAGGGGGCAACACTGAAGCTTTCTTT.

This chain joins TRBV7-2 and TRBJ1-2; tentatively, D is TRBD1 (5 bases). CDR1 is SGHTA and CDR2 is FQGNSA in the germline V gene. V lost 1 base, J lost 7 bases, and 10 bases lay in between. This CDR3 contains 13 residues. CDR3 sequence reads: CASSLGGESGYTF. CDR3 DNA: TGTGCCAGCAGCTTAGGGGGGGAGTCTGGCTACACCTTC.

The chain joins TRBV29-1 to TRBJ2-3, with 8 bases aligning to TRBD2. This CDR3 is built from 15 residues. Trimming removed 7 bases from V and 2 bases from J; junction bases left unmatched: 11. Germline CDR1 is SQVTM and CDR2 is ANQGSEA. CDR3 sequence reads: CSARSSGGLTDTQYF. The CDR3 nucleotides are TGCAGCGCCCGATCCAGCGGGGGACTCACAGATACGCAGTATTTT.

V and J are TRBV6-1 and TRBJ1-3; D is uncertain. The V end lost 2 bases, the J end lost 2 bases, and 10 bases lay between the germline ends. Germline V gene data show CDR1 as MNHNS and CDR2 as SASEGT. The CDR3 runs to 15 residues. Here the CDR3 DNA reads TGTGCCAGCAGTGAATCCGGCCAGGCTGGAAACACCATATATTTT. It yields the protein CASSESGQAGNTIYF.

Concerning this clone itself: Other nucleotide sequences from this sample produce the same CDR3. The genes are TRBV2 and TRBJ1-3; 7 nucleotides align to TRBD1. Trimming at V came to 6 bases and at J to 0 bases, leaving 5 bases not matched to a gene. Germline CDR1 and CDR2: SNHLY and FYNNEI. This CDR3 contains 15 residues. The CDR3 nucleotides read TGTGCCAGCAGGGGACAGACGACCTCTGGAAACACCATATATTTT. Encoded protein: CASRGQTTSGNTIYF.

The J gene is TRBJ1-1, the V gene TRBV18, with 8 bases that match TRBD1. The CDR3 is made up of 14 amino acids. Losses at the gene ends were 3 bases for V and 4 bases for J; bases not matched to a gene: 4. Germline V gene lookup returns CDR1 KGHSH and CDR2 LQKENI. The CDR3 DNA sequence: TGTGCCAGCTCACCCGGACAGGGTAGCACTGAAGCTTTCTTT. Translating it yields CASSPGQGSTEAFF.

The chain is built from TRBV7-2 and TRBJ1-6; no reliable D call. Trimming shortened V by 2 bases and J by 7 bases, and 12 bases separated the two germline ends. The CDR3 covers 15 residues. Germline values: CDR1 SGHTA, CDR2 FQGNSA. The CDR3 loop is CASSLKFGNNSPLHF. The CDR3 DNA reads TGTGCCAGCAGCTTAAAGTTCGGAAACAATTCACCCCTCCACTTT.

DNA of the CDR3: TGTGCCACCAGCAGAGATCGTGGATCAGGGACTGAAGCTTTCTTT. Translation gives CATSRDRGSGTEAFF. The chain carries TRBV15 and TRBJ1-1; weak D call: TRBD1 (5 bases). The CDR3 has 15 residues. V lost 0 bases and J 5 bases, leaving 13 bases between the germline ends. Germline loops: CDR1 LNHNV, CDR2 YYDKDF (reference sequence).

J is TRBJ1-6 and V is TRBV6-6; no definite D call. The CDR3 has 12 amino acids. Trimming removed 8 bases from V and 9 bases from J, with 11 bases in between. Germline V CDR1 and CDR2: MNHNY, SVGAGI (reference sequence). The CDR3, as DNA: TGTGCCAGCGGAGGACTCTTTTCACCCCTCCACTTT. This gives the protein CASGGLFSPLHF.

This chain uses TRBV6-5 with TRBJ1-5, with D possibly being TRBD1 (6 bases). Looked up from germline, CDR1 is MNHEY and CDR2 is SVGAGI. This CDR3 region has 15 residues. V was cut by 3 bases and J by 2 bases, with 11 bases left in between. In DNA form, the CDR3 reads TGTGCCAGCAGTTATACAGGGATAGGCAATCAGCCCCAGCATTTT. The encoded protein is CASSYTGIGNQPQHF.

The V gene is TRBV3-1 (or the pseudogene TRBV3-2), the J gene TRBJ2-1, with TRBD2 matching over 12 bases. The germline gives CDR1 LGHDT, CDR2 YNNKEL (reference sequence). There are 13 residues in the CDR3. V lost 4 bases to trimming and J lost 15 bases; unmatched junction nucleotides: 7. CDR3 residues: CASSPGTSGLLFF. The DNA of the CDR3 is TGTGCCAGCAGCCCGGGGACTAGCGGGCTCTTGTTCTTC.

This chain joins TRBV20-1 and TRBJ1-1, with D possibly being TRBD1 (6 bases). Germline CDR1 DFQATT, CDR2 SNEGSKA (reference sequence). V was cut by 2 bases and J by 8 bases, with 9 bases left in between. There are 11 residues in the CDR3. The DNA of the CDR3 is TGCAGTGCTAGAAAGGACAGCGAAGCTTTCTTT. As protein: CSARKDSEAFF.

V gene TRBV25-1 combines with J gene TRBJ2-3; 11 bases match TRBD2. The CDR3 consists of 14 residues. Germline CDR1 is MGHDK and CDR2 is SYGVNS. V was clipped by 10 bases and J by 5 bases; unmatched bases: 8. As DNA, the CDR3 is TGTGCCACCAATAGCGGGGGGGCGAGAGATACGCAGTATTTT. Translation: CATNSGGARDTQYF.

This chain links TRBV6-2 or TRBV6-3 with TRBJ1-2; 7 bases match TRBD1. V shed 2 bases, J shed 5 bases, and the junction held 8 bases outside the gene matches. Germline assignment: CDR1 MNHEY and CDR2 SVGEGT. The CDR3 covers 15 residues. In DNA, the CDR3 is TGTGCCAGCAGTTACGAGAGGGGGCCGACGTATGGCTACACCTTC. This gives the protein CASSYERGPTYGYTF.

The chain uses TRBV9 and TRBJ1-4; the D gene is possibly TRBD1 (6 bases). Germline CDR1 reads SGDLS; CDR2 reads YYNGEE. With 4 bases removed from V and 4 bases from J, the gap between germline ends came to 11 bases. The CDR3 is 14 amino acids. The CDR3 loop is CASSLGQSNEKLFF. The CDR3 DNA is TGTGCCAGCAGCCTTGGACAGAGTAATGAAAAACTGTTTTTT.

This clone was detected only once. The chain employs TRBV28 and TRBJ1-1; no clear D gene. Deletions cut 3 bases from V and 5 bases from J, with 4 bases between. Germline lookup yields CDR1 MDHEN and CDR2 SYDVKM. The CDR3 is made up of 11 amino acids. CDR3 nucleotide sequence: TGTGCCAGCAGTTTTGAGACTGAAGCTTTCTTT. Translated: CASSFETEAFF.

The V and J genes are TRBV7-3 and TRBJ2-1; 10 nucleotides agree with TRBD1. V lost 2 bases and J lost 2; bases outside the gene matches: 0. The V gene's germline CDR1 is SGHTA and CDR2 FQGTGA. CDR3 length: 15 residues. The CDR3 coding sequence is TGTGCCAGCAGCTTAGGACAGGGGGCCTACAATGAGCAGTTCTTC. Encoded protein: CASSLGQGAYNEQFF. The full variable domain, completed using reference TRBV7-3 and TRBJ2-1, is GAGVSQTPSNKVTEKGKYVELRCDPISGHTALYWYRQSLGQGPEFLIYFQGTGAADDSGLPNDRFFAVRPEGSVSTLKIQRTERGDSAVYLCASSLGQGAYNEQFFGPGTRLTVL.

The CDR3 region is CAWSLYGDYGYTF. DNA of the CDR3: TGTGCCTGGAGTTTGTACGGGGACTATGGCTACACCTTC. V usage is TRBV30 and J usage is TRBJ1-2; D not resolved. Trimming took 2 bases from V and 3 from J, leaving 10 bases between them. Germline CDR1 and CDR2: GTSNPN and SVGIG (reference sequence). The CDR3 totals 13 residues.